What follows describes a single T cell receptor beta chain. Its antigen is unknown. Each donor was healthy, and each was a bone marrow donor. Researchers ran the PCR with 60 Vbeta and 13 Jbeta primers. The protocol was immunoSEQ multiplex PCR, while the TCRdb copy is restricted to in-frame clones and leaves out a portion. The table shows about 130,000 clones, with roughly 84% occurring only once. This sample is drawn from a study of cytomegalovirus exposure and HLA in healthy donors. Study-level findings and limits: Earlier analysis looked at TCR beta V segments, and most were productive about 90% or about 30% of the time.

This CDR3 comprises 16 residues. V shed 2 bases and J shed 4 bases, with 14 bases lying between them. Germline V lookup: CDR1 ENHRY, CDR2 SYGVKD. Sequenced sample: PBMCs. This chain uses TRBV10-3 with TRBJ2-2, with TRBD2 as a possible D gene (5 bases). The TCR comes from a boy between 10 and 17 years old in good health and CMV-seronegative. The CDR3: CAISEEAESGTGELFF. The CDR3 coding sequence is TGTGCCATCAGTGAGGAAGCGGAGAGTGGCACCGGGGAGCTGTTTTTT.